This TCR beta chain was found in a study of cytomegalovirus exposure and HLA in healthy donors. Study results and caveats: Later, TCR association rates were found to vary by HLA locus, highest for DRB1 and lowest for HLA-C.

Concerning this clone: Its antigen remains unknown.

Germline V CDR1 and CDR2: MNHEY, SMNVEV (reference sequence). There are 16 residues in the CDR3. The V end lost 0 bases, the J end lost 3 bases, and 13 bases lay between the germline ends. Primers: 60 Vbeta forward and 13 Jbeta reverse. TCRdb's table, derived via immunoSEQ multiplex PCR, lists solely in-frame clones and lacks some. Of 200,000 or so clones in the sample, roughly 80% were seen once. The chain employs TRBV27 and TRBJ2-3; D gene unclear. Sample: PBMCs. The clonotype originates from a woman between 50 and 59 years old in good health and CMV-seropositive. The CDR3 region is CASSLSVTTRTDTQYF. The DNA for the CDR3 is TGTGCCAGCAGTTTATCGGTAACTACCCGAACAGATACGCAGTATTTT.